A single sample gave rise to the 32 T cell receptor beta chains below, sequenced in a study of blood T cell repertoires in COVID-19. Method: immunoSEQ multiplex PCR; TCRdb's copy keeps in-frame clones and lacks some. The sample lists 150,000 to 200,000 clones; 76% were seen once. Sequenced: PBMCs or T cells enriched from blood (not recorded which). The receptors originated from a woman in her 50s with acute COVID-19.

The chain employs TRBV6-5 and TRBJ1-5, with TRBD1 identical over 8 bases. CDR1 is MNHEY, CDR2 SVGAGI, per germline. The CDR3 contains 16 residues. V shed 2 bases and J 2 bases; nucleotides not matched to a gene: 5. CDR3 bases: TGTGCCAGCAGTTACACCATGGACAGGGGCAATCAGCCCCAGCATTTT. Translating it yields CASSYTMDRGNQPQHF.

The chain combines TRBV11-3 with TRBJ2-1, with D perhaps TRBD1 (5 bases). Trimming shortened V by 5 bases and J by 6 bases, and 14 bases separated the two germline ends. The CDR3 is made up of 14 amino acids. In germline, CDR1 is SGHNT, CDR2 YENEEA. The CDR3 DNA reads TGTGCCAGCAGCGCCCAAGGGGCGCCCAATGAGCAGTTCTTC. Translation: CASSAQGAPNEQFF.

The J gene is TRBJ2-3, the V gene TRBV5-1, with D possibly TRBD1 on 6 matching bases. Trimming removed 7 bases from V and 3 bases from J, with 21 bases in between. This CDR3 spans 16 amino acids. The germline V gene encodes CDR1 SGHRS and CDR2 YFSETQ. The CDR3 coding sequence is TGCGCCAGCTGCCGGGCCCAGGGGCCGGGGACAGATACGCAGTATTTT. Residues: CASCRAQGPGTDTQYF.

The CDR3 loop reads CASTRGRNQPQHF. The CDR3 DNA reads TGTGCCAGCACGCGGGGGCGCAATCAGCCCCAGCATTTT. This rearrangement joins TRBV28 to TRBJ1-5; tentatively, D is TRBD1 (6 bases). Germline CDR1 MDHEN, CDR2 SYDVKM. The CDR3 spans 13 residues. V gave up 7 bases and J gave up 2 bases, with 9 bases separating them.

This chain links TRBV7-9 with TRBJ1-2; the D is unclear. The CDR3 length is 13 residues. Germline loops: CDR1 SEHNR, CDR2 FQNEAQ (reference sequence). V dropped 4 bases and J dropped 8 bases, with 14 bases sitting between them. The DNA of the CDR3 is TGTGCCAGCAGCTCCGACGGGATCGGAGGCTACACCTTC. This gives the protein CASSSDGIGGYTF.

The chain has TRBV15 and TRBJ1-2, with D uncertain. Trimming left V 3 bases short and J 5 bases short, with 13 bases between. The CDR3 has 14 residues. Germline CDR1 is LNHNV and CDR2 is YYDKDF (reference sequence). The CDR3: CATSSVSVRYGYTF. The CDR3 coding sequence is TGTGCCACCAGCAGTGTGAGCGTAAGGTATGGCTACACCTTC.

This rearrangement joins TRBV9 to TRBJ1-3; a weak D match, TRBD1 (5 bases). The germline V gene encodes CDR1 SGDLS and CDR2 YYNGEE. Trimming pared 1 base from V and 8 bases from J, leaving 16 bases between. The length of the CDR3 is 15 residues. The CDR3 bases are TGTGCCAGCAGCGTAAGACAGACTAGAGGAGACACCATATATTTT. Translated: CASSVRQTRGDTIYF.

In its sample, this clone was seen a few times. The V call is TRBV2, the J call TRBJ2-5; TRBD1 matches 7 bases. V shed 8 bases and J 5 bases; nucleotides not matched to a gene: 11. CDR1 is SNHLY, CDR2 FYNNEI, per germline. The CDR3 has 14 amino acids. CDR3 in amino acids: CASRRTGGVETQYF. The CDR3 DNA follows: TGTGCCAGCCGACGGACAGGCGGTGTGGAGACCCAGTACTTC.

This clone was counted only a few times. The chain has TRBV4-1 and TRBJ1-2, with TRBD1 matching over 11 bases. The germline gives CDR1 MGHRA, CDR2 YSYEKL. The trim removed 1 base at V and 4 bases at J, leaving 2 bases unmatched. This CDR3 spans 15 amino acids. CDR3 protein: CASSQVGQGAYGYTF. The CDR3 DNA follows: TGCGCCAGCAGCCAAGTAGGACAGGGGGCCTATGGCTACACCTTC.

This chain joins TRBV14 and TRBJ2-5; 7 bases line up with TRBD1. Looked up from germline, CDR1 is SGHDN and CDR2 is FVKESK. After removal of 1 base from V and 5 bases from J, the junction contained 7 bases not matched to a gene. The CDR3 extends over 15 amino acids. The CDR3 spells CASSQGMRGHETQYF. In nucleotides, the CDR3 is TGTGCCAGCAGCCAAGGAATGAGGGGGCATGAGACCCAGTACTTC.

This clone was detected only a few times. This chain connects TRBV7-9 to TRBJ2-5; 9 bases fit TRBD2. After removal of 6 bases from V and 1 base from J, the junction contained 9 bases not matched to a gene. CDR1 and CDR2 (germline): SEHNR, FQNEAQ (reference sequence). The CDR3 totals 16 residues. CDR3 residues: CASRPRSGGPQETQYF. CDR3 DNA: TGTGCCAGCAGACCCCGGAGCGGGGGGCCCCAAGAGACCCAGTACTTC.

V is TRBV2 and J is TRBJ2-7; D perhaps matches TRBD1 (6 bases). The ends were cut back, 8 bases at V and 2 bases at J, with 13 bases in the middle. The CDR3 is made up of 13 amino acids. The germline V gene has CDR1 SNHLY and CDR2 FYNNEI. In DNA, the CDR3 is TGTGCCAGCCAGCAGGGGAGAACCTACGAGCAGTACGTC. This gives the protein CASQQGRTYEQYV.

Only one count was recorded for this clone. V is TRBV18 and J is TRBJ2-7; 9 bases match TRBD1. The ends lost 2 bases at V and 2 bases at J; junction bases unmatched: 1. The CDR3 consists of 14 residues. Germline CDR1 KGHSH, CDR2 LQKENI. In DNA form, the CDR3 reads TGTGCCAGCTCACCAGGACAGGGGCCCTACGAGCAGTACGTC. Translating it yields CASSPGQGPYEQYV.

This chain uses TRBV4-1 with TRBJ1-1; perhaps TRBD1 as D (5 bases). V lost 0 bases, J lost 5 bases, and 13 bases lay in between. The CDR3 contains 15 residues. The V gene's germline CDR1 is MGHRA and CDR2 YSYEKL. CDR3 DNA sequence: TGCGCCAGCAGCCAAGAGGCAGGGATAAGAACTGAAGCTTTCTTT. Translated, it gives CASSQEAGIRTEAFF.

The chain links TRBV13 to TRBJ1-2; 7 bases align to TRBD1. J was trimmed by 4 bases and V by 5 bases; bases with no gene match: 7. Germline V gene data show CDR1 as PRHDT and CDR2 as FYEKMQ (reference sequence). The length of the CDR3 is 14 residues. DNA of the CDR3: TGTGCCAGCAGCCCCCAACAGGGGATCTATGGCTACACCTTC. Its protein is CASSPQQGIYGYTF.

In this sample, this clone turned up once. The chain couples TRBV28 to TRBJ1-3, with D maybe TRBD1 (6 bases). Trimming took 6 bases from V and 4 from J, leaving 19 bases between them. This CDR3 contains 16 residues. The germline V gene encodes CDR1 MDHEN and CDR2 SYDVKM. The CDR3 loop reads CASRGGGGGEGNTIYF. The CDR3 nucleotides are TGTGCCAGCAGGGGCGGCGGGGGCGGTGAGGGAAACACCATATATTTT.

In its sample, this clone was seen a few times. The chain couples TRBV19 to TRBJ1-5; D may be TRBD1 (5 bases). This CDR3 is built from 16 residues. V lost 4 bases, J lost 0 bases, and 13 bases lay in between. CDR1 is LNHDA and CDR2 is SQIVND in the germline V gene (reference sequence). CDR3 nucleotide sequence: TGTGCCAGTAGTACCCGGCAGGGTTATAGCAATCAGCCCCAGCATTTT. The encoded protein is CASSTRQGYSNQPQHF.

This clone was counted between two and nine times. This chain links TRBV5-1 with TRBJ1-1, with 7 bases lining up with TRBD1. This CDR3 has 14 residues. Germline CDR1 is SGHRS and CDR2 is YFSETQ. Trimming removed 3 bases from V and 2 bases from J; junction bases left unmatched: 4. The CDR3 sequence is CASSSGQSNTEAFF. CDR3 in DNA: TGCGCCAGCAGCTCGGGACAGTCAAACACTGAAGCTTTCTTT.

Here the CDR3 DNA reads TGTGCCAGCAGCGTAGGGGCCGACAGGACCTATGACGGGTATTTT. Protein product: CASSVGADRTYDGYF. This chain links TRBV9 with TRBJ2-3, with a tentative D call TRBD1 (6 bases). Per germline, CDR1 SGDLS and CDR2 YYNGEE. The CDR3 has 15 residues. V was cut by 0 bases and J by 14 bases, with 22 bases left in between.

The V call is TRBV6-5, the J call TRBJ2-5; no clear D. V was trimmed by 6 bases and J by 2 bases, leaving 16 bases between them. Looked up from germline, CDR1 is MNHEY and CDR2 is SVGAGI. There are 15 residues in the CDR3. DNA for the CDR3: TGTGCCAGCAGCGAGACCTCCGTCGGGCAAGAGACCCAGTACTTC. This sequence encodes CASSETSVGQETQYF.

The chain couples TRBV29-1 to TRBJ2-5; possibly TRBD2 for D (6 bases). Trimming removed 7 bases from V and 5 bases from J, with 17 bases in between. The germline gives CDR1 SQVTM, CDR2 ANQGSEA. This CDR3 is built from 13 residues. The CDR3 region is CSATYLGGETQYF. DNA of the CDR3: TGCAGCGCAACATACCTTGGGGGGGAGACCCAGTACTTC.

V is TRBV27 and J is TRBJ2-2; possibly TRBD2 for D (6 bases). Looked up from germline, CDR1 is MNHEY and CDR2 is SMNVEV (reference sequence). The V end was cut by 3 bases, the J end by 4 bases, with 12 bases between. This CDR3 is 15 amino acids long. The CDR3 sequence: CASSFGGPPTGELFF. DNA for the CDR3: TGTGCCAGCAGTTTTGGAGGGCCTCCCACCGGGGAGCTGTTTTTT.

The rearrangement links TRBV30 to TRBJ2-2; 7 bases are shared with TRBD1. The CDR3 runs 14 residues. Germline CDR1 and CDR2: GTSNPN and SVGIG (reference sequence). V was clipped by 2 bases and J by 6 bases; unmatched bases: 6. This chain's CDR3 is CAWSLGTEAGELFF. DNA for the CDR3: TGTGCCTGGAGTTTAGGGACAGAAGCCGGGGAGCTGTTTTTT.

This clone was seen only once. V and J are TRBV12-3 or TRBV12-4 and TRBJ2-3; unclear D gene. CDR3 length: 11 residues. V was trimmed by 3 bases and J by 5 bases, leaving 3 bases between them. The CDR3 sequence is CASSFGDTQYF. As DNA, the CDR3 is TGTGCCAGCAGTTTCGGAGATACGCAGTATTTT.

This clone was detected a few times. The genes are TRBV3-1 (or the pseudogene TRBV3-2) and TRBJ1-6, with D maybe TRBD1 (6 bases). Germline CDR1 LGHDT, CDR2 YNNKEL (reference sequence). With 4 bases removed from V and 9 bases from J, the gap between germline ends came to 13 bases. CDR3 size: 14 residues. In DNA form, the CDR3 reads TGTGCCAGCAGCCCTCTAAGGGGGGGTTCACCCCTCCACTTT. This gives the protein CASSPLRGGSPLHF.

This chain joins TRBV3-1 (or the pseudogene TRBV3-2) and TRBJ2-5; no firm D call. The CDR3 has 19 residues. The V gene lost 0 bases and the J gene lost 4 bases, with 24 bases spanning the gap. CDR1 is LGHDT, CDR2 YNNKEL, per germline (reference sequence). The CDR3, as DNA: TGTGCCAGCAGCCAAGAGGCTGCCTGGCGGATTGGTTCACGAGAGACCCAGTACTTC. As protein: CASSQEAAWRIGSRETQYF.

The rearrangement joins TRBV29-1 to TRBJ1-1, with D perhaps TRBD1 (5 bases). The CDR3 runs to 14 residues. CDR1 is SQVTM, CDR2 ANQGSEA, per germline. The germline V and J ends were trimmed by 3 bases and 1 base, with 12 bases remaining between them. The CDR3 bases are TGCAGCGTTGACTGGGGCACGGGGAACACTGAAGCTTTCTTT. Its translation: CSVDWGTGNTEAFF.

CDR3 sequence (DNA): TGTGCCAGCAGAATGGAGGGACGGGCCACTGAAGCTTTCTTT. This sequence encodes CASRMEGRATEAFF. This chain joins TRBV6-4 and TRBJ1-1; TRBD1 might be the D (5 bases). CDR1 MRHNA and CDR2 SNTAGT come from the germline V gene. CDR3 length: 14 amino acids. Trimming left V 6 bases short and J 4 bases short, with 15 bases between.

This clone came up a few times. The rearrangement joins TRBV2 to TRBJ2-1; 8 positions agree with TRBD1. The CDR3 covers 15 residues. CDR1 is SNHLY and CDR2 is FYNNEI in the germline V gene. V lost 6 bases to trimming and J lost 2 bases; unmatched junction nucleotides: 6. CDR3 sequence: CASRDTGGAYNEQFF. CDR3 nucleotide sequence: TGTGCCAGCAGAGACACAGGGGGAGCCTACAATGAGCAGTTCTTC.

This rearrangement joins TRBV4-3 to TRBJ2-2; weak D call: TRBD2 (6 bases). In germline, CDR1 is LGHNA, CDR2 YSLEER. Trimming took 0 bases from V and 4 from J, leaving 9 bases between them. CDR3 length: 15 residues. CDR3: CASSQDYGGTGELFF. In DNA form, the CDR3 reads TGCGCCAGCAGCCAAGATTACGGGGGCACCGGGGAGCTGTTTTTT.

The chain combines TRBV7-3 with TRBJ1-2; the match to TRBD1 covers 7 bases. CDR1 is SGHTA, CDR2 FQGTGA, per germline. The junction had 15 bases not matched to a gene; V was cut back by 5 bases and J by 6 bases. The CDR3 has 16 amino acids. CDR3: CASSPRTGGEGNGYTF. CDR3 bases: TGTGCCAGCAGCCCCCGGACAGGTGGGGAAGGAAATGGCTACACCTTC.

The chain links TRBV19 to TRBJ1-1, with 10 bases matching TRBD1. The CDR3 extends over 15 amino acids. J gave up 5 bases and V 7 bases, and 10 bases lay outside the gene matches. Germline CDR1 reads LNHDA; CDR2 reads SQIVND (reference sequence). DNA of the CDR3: TGTGCCAGTATGGCCAGACAGGGGGCGGAAACTGAAGCTTTCTTT. Its translation: CASMARQGAETEAFF.